The 27 T cell receptor beta chains below all came from one sample that was sequenced in a study of CD8 T cells in Susac syndrome. After extraction with the RNeasy kit, roughly 0.45 to 1 ug of the RNA was reverse transcribed using random hexamers. From the immunoSEQ multiplex PCR reads, TCRdb called clonotypes with MiXCR, one entry per CDR3 protein. Among over 150,000 distinct CDR3 sequences listed, 80% to 95% were seen once. Material: CD4+ T cells from PBMCs. Receptors originate from a human donor with multiple sclerosis.

The V and J genes are TRBV25-1 and TRBJ1-1; D is perhaps TRBD1 (6 bases). Germline CDR1 and CDR2: MGHDK and SYGVNS. Trimming cost V 5 bases and J 4 bases, with 20 bases left between them. The CDR3 totals 16 residues. CDR3 bases: TGTGCCAGCAGTTCCTTTGGATGGGGGCGAAGCACTGAAGCTTTCTTT. Amino acids: CASSSFGWGRSTEAFF.

The V call is TRBV20-1, the J call TRBJ1-1; the D gene is possibly TRBD1 (6 bases). Germline CDR1 is DFQATT and CDR2 is SNEGSKA (reference sequence). V shed 6 bases and J shed 1 base, with 9 bases lying between them. There are 12 residues in the CDR3. The DNA for the CDR3 is TGCAGTGCCAAAGGGGGGAACACTGAAGCTTTCTTT. Protein: CSAKGGNTEAFF.

The table lists this clonotype with a count of one. This chain joins TRBV7-9 and TRBJ1-4, with a weak D call TRBD1 (5 bases). Germline V gene data show CDR1 as SEHNR and CDR2 as FQNEAQ (reference sequence). Deletions cut 3 bases from V and 5 bases from J, with 7 bases between. This CDR3 region has 13 residues. The CDR3 DNA reads as TGTGCCAGCAGCTTGGCAGGGAATGAAAAACTGTTTTTT. Translating gives CASSLAGNEKLFF.

This chain connects TRBV5-4 to TRBJ2-1, with D possibly TRBD1 on 5 matching bases. CDR1 is SGHNT, CDR2 YYREEE, per germline (reference sequence). The CDR3 contains 14 residues. Between the trimmed V and J ends, which lost 2 bases and 8 bases, there was a span of 14 bases. The CDR3 protein is CASSFARDRDEQFF. The CDR3 DNA sequence: TGTGCCAGCAGCTTCGCCAGGGATAGGGATGAGCAGTTCTTC.

This rearrangement joins TRBV12-3 or TRBV12-4 to TRBJ2-1, with 10 bases fitting TRBD2. CDR3 length: 15 residues. After removal of 6 bases from V and 9 bases from J, the junction contained 11 bases not matched to a gene. The CDR3 loop reads CASRPGLASGGEQFF. CDR3 nucleotides: TGTGCCAGCAGGCCGGGACTAGCGAGTGGGGGTGAGCAGTTCTTC.

The chain combines TRBV24-1 with TRBJ2-7; D may correspond to TRBD1 or TRBD2 (6 bases each). Germline lookup yields CDR1 KGHDR and CDR2 SFDVKD. V was trimmed by 7 bases and J by 1 base, leaving 13 bases between them. The CDR3 extends over 14 amino acids. The CDR3 sequence: CATRSGGTSYEQYF. In DNA, the CDR3 is TGTGCCACCAGGAGTGGCGGGACATCCTACGAGCAGTACTTC.

The chain employs TRBV5-4 and TRBJ2-6; no definite D call. The germline gives CDR1 SGHNT, CDR2 YYREEE (reference sequence). V was shortened by 1 base and J by 0 bases, with 8 bases between the two germline ends. CDR3 length equals 16 residues. The CDR3 DNA reads TGTGCCAGCAGCTTGAGAGACCTCTCTGGGGCCAACGTCCTGACTTTC. The encoded protein is CASSLRDLSGANVLTF. Full variable domain (rest looked up from reference TRBV5-4 and TRBJ2-6): ETGVTQSPTHLIKTRGQQVTLRCSSQSGHNTVSWYQQALGQGPQFIFQYYREEENGRGNFPPRFSGLQFPNYSSELNVNALELDDSALYLCASSLRDLSGANVLTFGAGSRLTVL.

The chain joins TRBV24-1 to TRBJ2-3; 8 nucleotides match TRBD1. The germline gives CDR1 KGHDR, CDR2 SFDVKD. Trimming took 4 bases from V and 3 from J; bases not matched to a gene: 8. The CDR3 runs to 16 residues. The CDR3 DNA is TGTGCCACCAGTGACCCGACAGGGGTTAGAACAGATACGCAGTATTTT. Its translation: CATSDPTGVRTDTQYF.

V usage is TRBV10-2 and J usage is TRBJ2-1, with TRBD1 identical over 7 bases. The V and J ends lost 7 bases and 4 bases, in that order; junction bases with no gene match: 4. CDR1 is WSHSY and CDR2 is SAAADI in the germline V gene. This CDR3 contains 13 residues. CDR3 loop: CASTWTGYNEQFF. CDR3 DNA sequence: TGCGCCAGCACCTGGACAGGTTACAATGAGCAGTTCTTC.

V and J are TRBV6-5 and TRBJ2-3; TRBD2 agrees at 9 bases. The CDR3 spans 15 residues. CDR1 is MNHEY and CDR2 is SVGAGI in the germline V gene. Trimming took 5 bases from V and 2 from J; bases not matched to a gene: 5. This CDR3 reads CASSRLAGLTDTQYF. The DNA of the CDR3 is TGTGCCAGCAGTCGCCTAGCGGGACTCACAGATACGCAGTATTTT.

In this sample, this clonotype turned up once. V and J are TRBV11-2 and TRBJ2-5, with unresolved D. CDR1 and CDR2 (germline): SGHAT, FQNNGV. V lost 1 base and J 1 base, leaving 7 bases between the germline ends. This CDR3 has 14 residues. The chain's CDR3 is CASSLGGFQETQYF. CDR3 nucleotides: TGTGCCAGCAGCTTAGGGGGTTTCCAAGAGACCCAGTACTTC.

The chain couples TRBV19 to TRBJ2-5, with D hard to call. Trimming took 2 bases from V and 4 from J, leaving 14 bases between them. Looked up from germline, CDR1 is LNHDA and CDR2 is SQIVND (reference sequence). CDR3 size: 15 residues. CDR3 sequence: CASSITILELETQYF. The CDR3 coding sequence is TGTGCCAGTAGTATAACAATTTTGGAGCTAGAGACCCAGTACTTC.

J is TRBJ2-5 and V is TRBV28, with D perhaps matching TRBD2 (5 bases). Germline loops: CDR1 MDHEN, CDR2 SYDVKM. The ends were cut back, 4 bases at V and 5 bases at J, with 14 bases in the middle. The CDR3 has 14 residues. This CDR3 is CASSWGSAPETQYF. CDR3 nucleotides: TGTGCCAGCAGTTGGGGTAGCGCCCCCGAGACCCAGTACTTC.

This chain joins TRBV20-1 and TRBJ1-2; the D gene is possibly TRBD1 (5 bases). Germline lookup yields CDR1 DFQATT and CDR2 SNEGSKA (reference sequence). V was pared by 0 bases and J by 5 bases, with 7 bases between. The CDR3 runs to 12 residues. The CDR3 loop reads CSARDRTYGYTF. CDR3 in DNA: TGCAGTGCTAGAGATAGGACATATGGCTACACCTTC.

V and J are TRBV12-3 or TRBV12-4 and TRBJ1-1; possible D gene TRBD1, 6 bases. V gave up 4 bases and J gave up 5 bases, with 11 bases separating them. This CDR3 comprises 13 residues. CDR3 nucleotides: TGTGCCAGCAGTTCGGACAGCCGGACTGAAGCTTTCTTT. It translates to CASSSDSRTEAFF.

The V and J genes are TRBV14 and TRBJ2-3, with 8 bases that match TRBD2. The V gene's germline CDR1 is SGHDN and CDR2 FVKESK. V shed 0 bases, J shed 5 bases, and the junction held 10 bases outside the gene matches. The length of the CDR3 is 17 residues. CDR3 residues: CASSQDRSGMRIDTQYF. CDR3 in DNA: TGTGCCAGCAGCCAAGACCGTAGCGGGATGAGGATAGATACGCAGTATTTT.

The chain combines TRBV5-1 with TRBJ2-7; no definite D call. The CDR3 contains 13 residues. The V end was cut by 0 bases, the J end by 3 bases, with 7 bases between. Looked up from germline, CDR1 is SGHRS and CDR2 is YFSETQ. CDR3 DNA sequence: TGCGCCAGCAGCTTGGAAACAAACTACGAGCAGTACTTC. Encoded protein: CASSLETNYEQYF.

This clonotype has only a few counts. The chain joins TRBV6-5 to TRBJ2-7; weak D call: TRBD2 (6 bases). CDR3 length equals 14 residues. The ends were cut back, 6 bases at V and 4 bases at J, with 16 bases in the middle. The germline V gene encodes CDR1 MNHEY and CDR2 SVGAGI. The CDR3 spells CASSWSGLGYEQYF. CDR3 in DNA: TGTGCCAGCAGCTGGTCGGGACTGGGATACGAGCAGTACTTC.

The rearrangement joins TRBV7-3 to TRBJ2-5, with D hard to call. The V end was cut by 4 bases, the J end by 5 bases, with 11 bases between. This CDR3 spans 13 amino acids. Germline CDR1 and CDR2: SGHTA and FQGTGA. CDR3 protein: CASSSTLGETQYF. In DNA form, the CDR3 reads TGTGCCAGCAGCTCCACGCTGGGTGAGACCCAGTACTTC. The whole variable domain, remainder taken from reference TRBV7-3 and TRBJ2-5, is GAGVSQTPSNKVTEKGKYVELRCDPISGHTALYWYRQSLGQGPEFLIYFQGTGAADDSGLPNDRFFAVRPEGSVSTLKIQRTERGDSAVYLCASSSTLGETQYFGPGTRLLVL.

V and J are TRBV2 and TRBJ2-1, with D perhaps matching TRBD2 (6 bases). This CDR3 is built from 17 residues. Trimming cost V 8 bases and J 4 bases, with 24 bases left between them. CDR1 and CDR2 from the germline V gene are SNHLY and FYNNEI. The CDR3 reads CASYPGGVISGYNEQFF. The CDR3 DNA reads as TGTGCCAGCTACCCCGGCGGGGTGATATCTGGGTACAATGAGCAGTTCTTC.

This clonotype turned up a few times. This rearrangement joins TRBV4-2 to TRBJ2-5; 9 bases align to TRBD2. Per germline, CDR1 LGHNA and CDR2 YNFKEQ. The V gene end was trimmed by 1 base and the J gene end by 4 bases; junction bases not matched to a gene: 7. The CDR3 has 16 residues. The CDR3 DNA reads TGTGCCAGCAGCCAAGGGGATAGCGGGGGCCGAGAGACCCAGTACTTC. Protein sequence: CASSQGDSGGRETQYF.

The chain recombines TRBV7-2 with TRBJ1-1; no clear D gene. CDR1 and CDR2 (germline): SGHTA, FQGNSA. V dropped 4 bases and J dropped 0 bases, with 12 bases sitting between them. CDR3 length: 15 residues. In DNA, the CDR3 is TGTGCCAGCAGCTCGCAGGCCGCATTGAACACTGAAGCTTTCTTT. Translated: CASSSQAALNTEAFF.

This clonotype was seen once. This chain links TRBV12-3 or TRBV12-4 with TRBJ2-5; TRBD1 is a possible D gene (6 bases). CDR3 length: 12 amino acids. V lost 6 bases and J 5 bases, leaving 10 bases between the germline ends. The CDR3: CASRQGKETQYF. The CDR3 DNA follows: TGTGCCAGCAGACAGGGAAAGGAGACCCAGTACTTC.

The gene calls are TRBV6-1 and TRBJ2-1; D remains unclear. V lost 8 bases to trimming and J lost 9 bases, with 29 bases between them. The CDR3 totals 17 residues. Germline CDR1 MNHNS, CDR2 SASEGT. DNA for the CDR3: TGTGCCAGCCACCGATCTGACCCGGAGATGGTTGTCGGTGAGCAGTTCTTC. Residues: CASHRSDPEMVVGEQFF.

The rearrangement uses TRBV4-1 and TRBJ2-1; 13 bases fit TRBD2. The CDR3 sequence is 19 residues long. Germline V gene lookup returns CDR1 MGHRA and CDR2 YSYEKL. V lost 4 bases and J lost 8; bases outside the gene matches: 17. The CDR3 nucleotides read TGCGCCAGCAGCCTGCTCCCGGGACTAGCGGGGTCACCCAGGGATGAGCAGTTCTTC. This codes for CASSLLPGLAGSPRDEQFF.

V and J are TRBV5-1 and TRBJ2-5; 12 bases are shared with TRBD2. Germline CDR1 and CDR2: SGHRS and YFSETQ. This CDR3 has 17 amino acids. Trimming at V came to 2 bases and at J to 0 bases, leaving 5 bases not matched to a gene. CDR3 in amino acids: CASSFGLAGLYQETQYF. CDR3 sequence (DNA): TGCGCCAGCAGCTTCGGACTAGCGGGACTCTACCAAGAGACCCAGTACTTC.

The rearrangement uses TRBV18 and TRBJ1-5, with 7 bases that match TRBD1. The V gene end was trimmed by 5 bases and the J gene end by 6 bases; junction bases not matched to a gene: 16. The CDR3 extends over 17 amino acids. CDR1 is KGHSH, CDR2 LQKENI, per germline. This CDR3 is CASSNDRQGVSGQPQHF. DNA of the CDR3: TGTGCCAGCTCAAATGATCGACAGGGAGTCAGCGGTCAGCCCCAGCATTTT.